This entry is about one T cell receptor (beta chain). Profiling relied on immunoSEQ multiplex PCR, and the TCRdb table lists in-frame clones only, not all of them. Found here are about 89,000 clones, under 95% of them singletons; the top ten hold 2% to 2.5%. These data belong to a study of blood T cell repertoires in COVID-19. Per the germline V gene, CDR1 is SGHRS and CDR2 is YFSETQ. This CDR3 is 14 amino acids long. V dropped 1 base and J dropped 0 bases, with 7 bases sitting between them. The sequenced material came from peripheral blood. The TCR was taken from a human donor with active COVID-19. The donor label of this sample is uncertain. The rearrangement uses TRBV5-1 and TRBJ2-5; the D gene is possibly TRBD1 (6 bases). CDR3 nucleotide sequence: TGCGCCAGCAGCTTGCAGGGGTACCAAGAGACCCAGTACTTC. Translation: CASSLQGYQETQYF.